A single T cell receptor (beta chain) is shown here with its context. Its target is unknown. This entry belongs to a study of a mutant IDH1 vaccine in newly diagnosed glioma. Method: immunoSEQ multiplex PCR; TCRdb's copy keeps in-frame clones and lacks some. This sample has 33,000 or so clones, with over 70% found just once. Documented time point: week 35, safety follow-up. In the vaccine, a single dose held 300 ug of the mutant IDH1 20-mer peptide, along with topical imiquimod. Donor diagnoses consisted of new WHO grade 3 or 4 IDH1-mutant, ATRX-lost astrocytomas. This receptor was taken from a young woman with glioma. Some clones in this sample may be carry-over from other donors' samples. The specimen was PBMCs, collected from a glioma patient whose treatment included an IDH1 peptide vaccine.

CDR3 region: CASSLLSTGELFF. The CDR3 DNA reads as TGTGCCAGCAGTTTACTCTCTACCGGGGAGCTGTTTTTT. V and J are TRBV27 and TRBJ2-2; D gene unclear. The V and J ends lost 2 bases and 5 bases respectively, with 6 bases between them. The CDR3 consists of 13 residues. The germline V gene has CDR1 MNHEY and CDR2 SMNVEV (reference sequence).